One sample yielded the 18 T cell receptor beta chains listed below, sequenced in a study of metastatic and nonmetastatic thyroid tumors. TCRdb re-called clones from the PCR reads using MiXCR. The sample consists of tens of thousands of clones, under 25% of them appearing once. Nobody among the patients had been given any treatment before thyroid surgery. The material sequenced was blood. The receptors here all came from a female donor with papillary thyroid cancer or a benign thyroid nodule (not recorded which). Some clones in this sample may be carry-over from other donors' samples.

This clone was found many times. The rearrangement uses TRBV5-4 and TRBJ2-3; D is unclear. Germline loops: CDR1 SGHNT, CDR2 YYREEE (reference sequence). Trimming took 0 bases from V and 4 from J, leaving 9 bases between them. The CDR3 is made up of 14 amino acids. The CDR3 coding sequence is TGTGCCAGCAGCTTGGCCCCCACGGCAGATACGCAGTATTTT. This translates into CASSLAPTADTQYF.

This clone was found a few times. The V and J genes are TRBV28 and TRBJ2-2, with TRBD2 identical over 8 bases. The germline gives CDR1 MDHEN, CDR2 SYDVKM. The CDR3 runs to 15 residues. With 5 bases clipped from V and 5 bases from J, the junction kept 7 bases outside the gene matches. The CDR3 sequence: CASSLQREMTGELFF. The DNA for the CDR3 is TGTGCCAGCAGTCTCCAGCGGGAGATGACCGGGGAGCTGTTTTTT.

This chain joins TRBV7-2 and TRBJ2-1; no clear D. Trimming took 0 bases from V and 2 from J, leaving 11 bases between them. The CDR3 loop spans 16 amino acids. Germline assignment: CDR1 SGHTA and CDR2 FQGNSA. In DNA form, the CDR3 reads TGTGCCAGCAGCTTAGCTGGTCAAATGGCCTACAATGAGCAGTTCTTC. It translates to CASSLAGQMAYNEQFF.

A few counts support this clone. CDR3 residues: CSAKTGWGYGYTF. Written as DNA, the CDR3 is TGCAGTGCAAAGACGGGCTGGGGCTATGGCTACACCTTC. The V and J genes are TRBV20-1 and TRBJ1-2; no reliable D call. The CDR3 runs 13 residues. In germline, CDR1 is DFQATT, CDR2 SNEGSKA (reference sequence). V lost 6 bases and J lost 4, with 15 bases in between.

At least ten counts were recorded for this clone. V gene TRBV7-3 combines with J gene TRBJ1-1; no firm D call. The germline V gene encodes CDR1 SGHTA and CDR2 FQGTGA. V dropped 5 bases and J dropped 2 bases, with 15 bases sitting between them. The CDR3 totals 15 residues. In DNA, the CDR3 is TGTGCCAGCAGCCCCACCCCCGGGAGCAACACTGAAGCTTTCTTT. This translates into CASSPTPGSNTEAFF.

This clone was counted many times. The CDR3 here is CSARARRRSSTGELFF. For the CDR3, the DNA is TGCAGTGCTAGAGCACGACGTCGGTCTAGCACCGGGGAGCTGTTTTTT. The V call is TRBV20-1, the J call TRBJ2-2; D ambiguous. Germline lookup yields CDR1 DFQATT and CDR2 SNEGSKA (reference sequence). V was trimmed by 1 base and J by 4 bases, leaving 16 bases between them. The length of the CDR3 is 16 residues.

In its sample, this clone was seen many times. The chain uses TRBV20-1 and TRBJ1-6; TRBD1 is a possible D gene (5 bases). The germline V gene encodes CDR1 DFQATT and CDR2 SNEGSKA (reference sequence). The CDR3 length is 13 residues. The CDR3 sequence: CMTTGGGNSPLHF. CDR3 DNA: TGCATGACTACGGGCGGGGGTAATTCACCCCTCCACTTT.

This clone was counted many times. This chain links TRBV18 with TRBJ2-7, with no clear D. Looked up from germline, CDR1 is KGHSH and CDR2 is LQKENI. The V end lost 0 bases, the J end lost 3 bases, and 15 bases lay between the germline ends. The CDR3 is 16 residues long. The CDR3 nucleotides are TGTGCCAGCTCACCACCAGGTGCTGGAGTTCTCTACGAGCAGTACTTC. Its translation is CASSPPGAGVLYEQYF. The variable domain in full, with the rest retrieved from reference TRBV18 and TRBJ2-7, is NAGVMQNPRHLVRRRGQEARLRCSPMKGHSHVYWYRQLPEEGLKFMVYLQKENIIDESGMPKERFSAEFPKEGPSILRIQQVVRGDSAAYFCASSPPGAGVLYEQYFGPGTRLTVT.

As regards this clone: Given a much more abundant clone one base away, this may be a read error. The chain links TRBV5-6 to TRBJ1-2; 7 bases are shared with TRBD1. V trimming: 4 bases; J trimming: 6 bases; junction bases outside the gene matches: 6. Germline CDR1 reads SGHDT; CDR2 reads YYEEEE. CDR3 size: 13 residues. The CDR3 is CASSNQGVDGYTF. Written as DNA, the CDR3 is TGTGCCAGCAGCAACCAGGGGGTTGATGGCTACACCTTC. Supplemented by reference TRBV5-6 and TRBJ1-2, the full variable domain reads DAGVTQSPTHLIKTRGQQVTLRCSPKSGHDTVSWYQQALGQGPQFIFQYYEEEERQRGNFPDRFSGHQFPNYSSELNVNALLLGDSALYLCASSNQGVDGYTFGSGTRLTVV.

The gene calls are TRBV28 and TRBJ2-7, with 7 bases matching TRBD2. J was trimmed by 5 bases and V by 1 base; bases with no gene match: 11. The CDR3 length is 16 residues. Germline CDR1 and CDR2: MDHEN and SYDVKM. The CDR3: CASSLSSSGSADEQYF. The CDR3 coding sequence is TGTGCCAGCAGTTTATCCTCTAGCGGAAGTGCGGACGAGCAGTACTTC.

This clone was detected many times. The gene calls are TRBV5-1 and TRBJ2-7, with TRBD1 matching over 7 bases. Germline assignment: CDR1 SGHRS and CDR2 YFSETQ. The CDR3 spans 14 residues. The trim removed 5 bases at V and 7 bases at J, leaving 12 bases unmatched. For the CDR3, the DNA is TGCGCCAGCAGTCCGGGACAGATATACGAAGAGCAGTACTTC. It yields the protein CASSPGQIYEEQYF.

This clone has ten or more counts. This chain uses TRBV10-1 with TRBJ1-5; tentatively, D is TRBD1 (5 bases). V lost 10 bases, J lost 0 bases, and 16 bases lay in between. Germline V gene lookup returns CDR1 WNHNN and CDR2 SYGVQD (reference sequence). The CDR3 is 15 amino acids. The CDR3 sequence: CAISDIPYSNQPQHF. DNA for the CDR3: TGCGCCATTTCGGACATCCCATATAGCAATCAGCCCCAGCATTTT.

The chain employs TRBV11-2 and TRBJ2-1, with 9 bases identical to TRBD1. This CDR3 has 15 amino acids. CDR1 is SGHAT and CDR2 is FQNNGV in the germline V gene. Unmatched junction bases numbered 4, after V lost 5 bases and J lost 2 bases. CDR3 amino acids: CASSPGQGPYNEQFF. The DNA for the CDR3 is TGTGCCAGCAGCCCCGGACAGGGGCCCTACAATGAGCAGTTCTTC.

This clone was observed a few times. The rearrangement links TRBV11-2 to TRBJ2-2, with D perhaps matching TRBD2 (6 bases). The germline V gene has CDR1 SGHAT and CDR2 FQNNGV. The CDR3 loop spans 18 amino acids. Trimming stripped 3 bases from V and 3 bases from J, with 20 bases between. The CDR3 loop is CASSFRAGRNSYTGELFF. The CDR3 DNA reads as TGTGCCAGCAGCTTTCGGGCCGGGAGAAACTCCTACACCGGGGAGCTGTTTTTT.

This clone showed up just a few times. The chain is built from TRBV12-3 or TRBV12-4 and TRBJ2-3, with 9 nucleotides matching TRBD1. Losses at the gene ends were 4 bases for V and 3 bases for J; bases not matched to a gene: 5. The CDR3 runs 15 residues. Here the CDR3 reads CASSSDRGWTDTQYF. The CDR3 nucleotides read TGTGCCAGCAGTTCGGACAGGGGTTGGACAGATACGCAGTATTTT.

This clone has just a few counts. This chain links TRBV15 with TRBJ2-5; D ambiguous. The length of the CDR3 is 17 residues. The germline V gene has CDR1 LNHNV and CDR2 YYDKDF (reference sequence). Trimming pared 6 bases from V and 5 bases from J, leaving 25 bases between. The CDR3: CATSVPVISHARETQYF. For the CDR3, the DNA is TGTGCCACCAGTGTTCCGGTAATCTCCCACGCGAGGGAGACCCAGTACTTC. Filled out from reference TRBV15 and TRBJ2-5, the complete variable domain reads DAMVIQNPRYQVTQFGKPVTLSCSQTLNHNVMYWYQQKSSQAPKLLFHYYDKDFNNEADTPDNFQSRRPNTSFCFLDIRSPGLGDTAMYLCATSVPVISHARETQYFGPGTRLLVL.

The chain links TRBV9 to TRBJ1-2, with a weak D call TRBD1 (5 bases). Germline CDR1 and CDR2: SGDLS and YYNGEE. The CDR3 totals 14 residues. The V end was cut by 3 bases, the J end by 5 bases, with 14 bases between. The CDR3 is CASSGRSRVYGYTF. DNA for the CDR3: TGTGCCAGCAGCGGCAGGTCCAGGGTGTATGGCTACACCTTC.

With regard to this clone: This may be a read error: a much more frequent sequence differs by one nucleotide. The sample contains more than one DNA sequence encoding this CDR3. The chain employs TRBV18 and TRBJ1-4; D possibly corresponds to TRBD1 (5 bases). The CDR3 length is 16 residues. CDR1 is KGHSH, CDR2 LQKENI, per germline. This CDR3 is CASSPSPGAGNEKLFF. DNA of the CDR3: TGTGCCAGCTCACCTTCCCCCGGGGCCGGTAATGAGAAACTGTTTTTT.